This entry features one TCR beta chain sequence. The source of the sample is a study of regulatory T cells in long-lasting Graves disease. Stated time point: newly diagnosed GD, antithyroid drugs for less than 3 months. PBMCs were the source of the RNA used for TCR sequencing. Germline V CDR1 and CDR2: SGHRS, YFSETQ. This CDR3 is 15 amino acids long. The junction had 3 bases not matched to a gene; V was cut back by 3 bases and J by 6 bases. Building of the TCR beta libraries involved iRepertoire HTBI primers and Arm-PCR of CDR3 regions. MiXCR, applied by TCRdb to the multiplex PCR reads, yields one record per CDR3 protein. This table holds about 440,000 distinct CDR3 sequences, 15% found once. The same data also contributed to another study, on T cells in Graves' hyperthyroidism and ophthalmopathy.

Sequencing was performed on peripheral blood mononuclear cells (PBMCs), taken at new diagnosis, from a patient treated with antithyroid drugs. This chain uses TRBV5-1 with TRBJ2-1; 13 bases fit TRBD2. The receptor's source is a woman in her thirties with Graves disease. Here the CDR3 reads CASSWGLAGFNEQFF. The CDR3 DNA sequence: TGCGCCAGCAGCTGGGGACTAGCGGGATTCAATGAGCAGTTCTTC.